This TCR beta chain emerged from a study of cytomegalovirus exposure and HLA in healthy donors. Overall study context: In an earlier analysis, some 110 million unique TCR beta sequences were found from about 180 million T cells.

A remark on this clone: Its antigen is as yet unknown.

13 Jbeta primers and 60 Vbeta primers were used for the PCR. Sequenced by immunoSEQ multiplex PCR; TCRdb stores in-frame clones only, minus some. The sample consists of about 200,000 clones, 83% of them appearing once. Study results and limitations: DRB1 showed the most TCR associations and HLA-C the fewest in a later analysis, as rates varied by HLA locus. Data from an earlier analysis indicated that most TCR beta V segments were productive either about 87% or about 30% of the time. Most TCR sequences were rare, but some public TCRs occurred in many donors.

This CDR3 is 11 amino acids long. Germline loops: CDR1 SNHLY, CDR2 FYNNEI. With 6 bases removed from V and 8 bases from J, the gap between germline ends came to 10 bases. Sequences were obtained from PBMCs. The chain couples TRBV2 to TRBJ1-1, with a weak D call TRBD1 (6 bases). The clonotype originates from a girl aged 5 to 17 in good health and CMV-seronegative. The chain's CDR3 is CASRVGTEAFF. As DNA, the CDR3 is TGTGCCAGCAGGGTCGGGACAGAAGCTTTCTTT.